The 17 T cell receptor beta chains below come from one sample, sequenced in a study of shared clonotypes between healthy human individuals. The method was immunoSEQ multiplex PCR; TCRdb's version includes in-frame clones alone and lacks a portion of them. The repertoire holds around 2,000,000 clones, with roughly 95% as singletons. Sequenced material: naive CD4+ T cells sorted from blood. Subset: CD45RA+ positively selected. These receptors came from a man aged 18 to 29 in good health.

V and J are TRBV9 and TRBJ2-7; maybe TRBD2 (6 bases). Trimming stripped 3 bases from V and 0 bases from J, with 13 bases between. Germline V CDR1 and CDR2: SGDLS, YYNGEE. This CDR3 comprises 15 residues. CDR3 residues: CASSATPGSSYEQYF. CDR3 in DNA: TGTGCCAGCAGCGCGACCCCCGGGAGCTCCTACGAGCAGTACTTC.

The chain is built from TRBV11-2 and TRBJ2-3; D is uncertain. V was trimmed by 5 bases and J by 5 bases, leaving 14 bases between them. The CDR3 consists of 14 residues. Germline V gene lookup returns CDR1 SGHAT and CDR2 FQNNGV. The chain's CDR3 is CASSPTSEVDTQYF. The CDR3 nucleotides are TGTGCCAGCAGCCCGACCTCCGAGGTAGATACGCAGTATTTT. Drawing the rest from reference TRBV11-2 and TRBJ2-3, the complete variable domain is EAGVAQSPRYKIIEKRQSVAFWCNPISGHATLYWYQQILGQGPKLLIQFQNNGVVDDSQLPKDRFSAERLKGVDSTLKIQPAKLEDSAVYLCASSPTSEVDTQYFGPGTRLTVL.

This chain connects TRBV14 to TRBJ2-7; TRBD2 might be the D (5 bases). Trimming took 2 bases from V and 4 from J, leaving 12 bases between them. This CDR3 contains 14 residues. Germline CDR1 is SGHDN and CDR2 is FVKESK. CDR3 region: CASSQRLRAYEQYF. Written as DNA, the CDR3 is TGTGCCAGCAGCCAAAGACTGAGGGCTTACGAGCAGTACTTC.

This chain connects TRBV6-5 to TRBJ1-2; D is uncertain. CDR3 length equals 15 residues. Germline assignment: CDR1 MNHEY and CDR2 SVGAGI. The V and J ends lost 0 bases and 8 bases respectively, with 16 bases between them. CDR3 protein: CASSYSITLRRGYTF. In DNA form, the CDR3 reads TGTGCCAGCAGTTACTCTATTACTTTGAGACGAGGCTACACCTTC.

This chain's CDR3 is CAITGTGEDTIYF. The DNA for the CDR3 is TGTGCCATCACCGGGACAGGGGAGGACACCATATATTTT. The rearrangement uses TRBV10-3 and TRBJ1-3; 10 nucleotides align to TRBD1. This CDR3 spans 13 amino acids. Per the germline V gene, CDR1 is ENHRY and CDR2 is SYGVKD. J lost 8 bases, V lost 7 bases, and 5 bases had no gene match.

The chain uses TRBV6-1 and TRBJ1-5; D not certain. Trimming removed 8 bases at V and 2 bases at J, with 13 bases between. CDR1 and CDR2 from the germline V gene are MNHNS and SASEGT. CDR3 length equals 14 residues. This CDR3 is CASLLGYGNQPQHF. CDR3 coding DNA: TGTGCCAGCTTGCTTGGGTACGGCAATCAGCCCCAGCATTTT.

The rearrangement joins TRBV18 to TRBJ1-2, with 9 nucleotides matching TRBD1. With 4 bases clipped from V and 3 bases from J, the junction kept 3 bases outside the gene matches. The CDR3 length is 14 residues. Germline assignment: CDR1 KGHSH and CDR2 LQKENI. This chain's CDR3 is CASSRQGGDYGYTF. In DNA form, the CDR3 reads TGTGCCAGCTCACGACAGGGGGGAGACTATGGCTACACCTTC.

Written as DNA, the CDR3 is TGTGCCTGGAGCGGACAGGGCCATTCACCCCTCCACTTT. It specifies CAWSGQGHSPLHF. V gene TRBV30 combines with J gene TRBJ1-6, with 8 bases that match TRBD1. This CDR3 has 13 residues. Germline loops: CDR1 GTSNPN, CDR2 SVGIG (reference sequence). V was pared by 3 bases and J by 8 bases, with 3 bases of the junction left unmatched.

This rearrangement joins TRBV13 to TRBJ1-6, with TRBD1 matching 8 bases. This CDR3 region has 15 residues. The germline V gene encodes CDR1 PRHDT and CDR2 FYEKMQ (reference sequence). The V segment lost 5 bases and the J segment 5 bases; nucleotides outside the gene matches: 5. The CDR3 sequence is CASSKTGANNSPLHF. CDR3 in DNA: TGTGCCAGCAGCAAGACAGGGGCGAATAATTCACCCCTCCACTTT.

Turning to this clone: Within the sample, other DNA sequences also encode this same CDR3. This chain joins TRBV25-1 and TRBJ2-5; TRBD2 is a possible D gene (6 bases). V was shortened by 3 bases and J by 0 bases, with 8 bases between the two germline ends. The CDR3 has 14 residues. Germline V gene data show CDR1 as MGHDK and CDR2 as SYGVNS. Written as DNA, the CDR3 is TGTGCCAGCAGTGACCGGGACTACCAAGAGACCCAGTACTTC. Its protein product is CASSDRDYQETQYF.

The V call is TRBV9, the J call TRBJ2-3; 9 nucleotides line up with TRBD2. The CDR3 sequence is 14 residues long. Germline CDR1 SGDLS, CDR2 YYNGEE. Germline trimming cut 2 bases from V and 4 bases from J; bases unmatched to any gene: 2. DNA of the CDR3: TGTGCCAGCAGCGTTAGCGGGGGATCAGATACGCAGTATTTT. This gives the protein CASSVSGGSDTQYF.

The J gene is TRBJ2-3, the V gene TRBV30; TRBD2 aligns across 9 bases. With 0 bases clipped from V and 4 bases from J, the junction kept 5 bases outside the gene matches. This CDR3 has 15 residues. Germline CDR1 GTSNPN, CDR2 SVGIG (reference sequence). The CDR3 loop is CAWSVRGTSPDTQYF. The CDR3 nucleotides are TGTGCCTGGAGTGTACGCGGGACTAGCCCAGATACGCAGTATTTT.

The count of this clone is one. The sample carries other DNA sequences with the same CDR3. The CDR3, as DNA: TGCGCCAGCAGCTTAGGACAACTCTACAATGAGCAGTTCTTC. It yields the protein CASSLGQLYNEQFF. The rearrangement links TRBV5-1 to TRBJ2-1, with D possibly matching TRBD1 (5 bases). The germline gives CDR1 SGHRS, CDR2 YFSETQ. The CDR3 is made up of 14 amino acids. Deletions cut 2 bases from V and 3 bases from J, with 9 bases between.

In DNA, the CDR3 is TGTGCCAGCAGCAAAGGTCCTGGCAGCGTCAAGCAGTACTTC. Amino acids: CASSKGPGSVKQYF. The V gene is TRBV21-1, the J gene TRBJ2-7; the D call of TRBD2 is as the table states it, not checked on the DNA. TRBV21-1 is labeled a pseudogene. The CDR3 has 14 amino acids.

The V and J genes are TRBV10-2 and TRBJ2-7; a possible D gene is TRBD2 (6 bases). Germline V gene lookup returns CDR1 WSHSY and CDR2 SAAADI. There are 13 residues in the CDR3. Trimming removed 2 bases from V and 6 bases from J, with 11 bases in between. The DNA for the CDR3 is TGCGCCAGCAGTGAGACTAGCAGACGCGAGCAGTACTTC. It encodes CASSETSRREQYF.

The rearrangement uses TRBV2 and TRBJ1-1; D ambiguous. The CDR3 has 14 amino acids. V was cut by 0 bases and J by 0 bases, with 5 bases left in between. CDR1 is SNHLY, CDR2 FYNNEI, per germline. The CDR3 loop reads CASSEARMNTEAFF. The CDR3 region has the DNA TGTGCCAGCAGTGAAGCTCGAATGAACACTGAAGCTTTCTTT.

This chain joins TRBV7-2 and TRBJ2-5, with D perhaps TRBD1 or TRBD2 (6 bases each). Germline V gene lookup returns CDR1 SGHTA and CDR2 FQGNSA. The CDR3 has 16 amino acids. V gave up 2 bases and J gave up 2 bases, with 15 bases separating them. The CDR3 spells CASSLRGTEKQETQYF. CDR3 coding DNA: TGTGCCAGCAGCTTAAGGGGGACTGAAAAACAAGAGACCCAGTACTTC.